This paragraph covers one T cell receptor beta chain sequence. This clone's antigen is unknown. The input lacks base qualities; no much larger clone sits a single base away. Library preparation employed PCR. TCR sequencing of DNA from cultured CD4+ T cells used the Oncomine TCR Beta short-read assay at the Johns Hopkins FTIC core. The QIAamp micro DNA kit was used to extract genomic DNA from the cultured CD4+ T cells. Oncomine TCR Beta libraries from cultured CD4+ T cells were pooled with unique dual indexes and sequenced on an Illumina iSeq 100. The published analysis was carried out like this. Non-productive sequences were filtered out, and CDR3s that did not start with C, did not end with F or W, or were shorter than 7 amino acids were discarded. Antigen-specific clonotypes were identified with the MANAFEST web application by comparing peptide-stimulated wells with reference and other culture wells. An FDR below 0.05, an odds ratio above 5, and a productive frequency above 0.1% in at least two of three replicate wells were required for clones to be considered positive. A clonotype counted as cross-reactive if it showed significant expansion both in the SARS-CoV-2 spike wells and in at least one common cold coronavirus spike condition. Using R version 3.6.1, CDR3 homology was evaluated through Levenshtein distances (stringdist) along with unrooted phylogenetic trees (ape). In-frame beta chains were kept once TCRdb had trimmed the public reads at Q25 with fastp and called clones with MiXCR. Rows are unified per CDR3 protein, each entry keeping the most common DNA and genes. In this record, the V and J calls reflect TCRdb's handling and not the investigators' own analysis. The sample table holds thousands of distinct CDR3 sequences, of which roughly 53% were seen once. The ten largest clonotypes hold 26% of the sample.

The CDR3 contains 18 residues, cysteine and phenylalanine counted. The CDR3 DNA has 54 bases and is translated from base 1. CDR1 and CDR2 were assigned from the germline V gene as SGHTA and FQGNSA. Compared with germline, V lacks 2 bases and J lacks 4 bases; bases without a gene match: 12. This sample stems from a study of vaccination and CD4 T cells after COVID-19 (dated by TCRdb to between 2021 and 2024). Notes on the research overall: Six males and four females were included in the convalescent cohort, with two Hispanic individuals, seven Caucasians, two Asians and one multiracial person represented. Post-vaccine blood samples were collected a median of approximately eleven weeks after the second vaccine dose, ranging from roughly 12 to 250 days. For stimulating the cultures, overlapping spike peptide pools were used, derived from SARS-CoV-2 as well as from the common cold coronaviruses HCoV-NL63, HCoV-OC43 and HCoV-229E. In some eleven COVID-19 convalescent patients and a few infection-naive healthy vaccine recipients, researchers compared the spike-specific CD4+ TCR repertoire from before mRNA vaccination with the repertoire from after. Participants received two doses of either the Pfizer-BioNTech BNT162b2 vaccine (n=8) or the Moderna mRNA-1273 vaccine (n=2). In an earlier paper using these donors, memory CD4+ T cell crossreactivity between SARS-CoV-2 and common cold coronavirus spike proteins was assessed at the TCR clonotype level. Post-COVID blood samples from convalescent patients were collected a median of 101 days after diagnosis, with a range of about 35 to 180 days. Control cultures used a CEFX viral epitope pool as positive control, an HIV-1 Nef peptide pool as negative control, or no peptide. Findings and caveats that apply to the study as a whole: The study included relatively few convalescent patients and did not analyze early timepoints after natural infection. The median count of SARS-CoV-2-reactive clonotypes went up from about 23 after infection to some 38 after vaccination, although the change was not significant. Nearly all vaccine-specific clones in convalescent patients (304 of 307) were mono-reactive for SARS-CoV-2 spike rather than cross-reactive with common cold coronaviruses. Among the post-vaccine SARS-CoV-2-reactive clones in convalescent patients, a median roughly 85% showed up only after vaccination, which suggests vaccine-specific priming.

This specimen's treatment or condition label, interpreted: approximately 10-day PBMC culture with coronavirus spike peptide pools or control peptides (ViraFEST assay). CD4+ T cells from unexposed donors were collected before the COVID-19 pandemic (2011-2018). The study used the ViraFEST assay, which expanded antigen-specific T cells with peptide pools and then identified expanded clonotypes by TCR sequencing. Each well held under 2.5 million PBMCs cultured in IMDM containing approximately 5.3% human AB serum and roughly 9.7 IU/ml IL-2, with about 10 ug/ml peptide pools added. On days 3 and 7, half of the culture medium was replaced with fresh IL-2-containing medium. After 10 to 11 days of culture, CD4+ T cells were isolated by negative selection with the EasySep CD4+ T cell isolation kit. As cell numbers permitted, CD4+ T cells from unexposed donors were tested for reactivity to SARS-CoV-2 S and N and to four common cold coronavirus spike pools. PBMCs were separated from whole blood using Ficoll-Paque Plus gradient centrifugation and then either used fresh or cryopreserved at -140C. Triplicate wells were generally used for each culture condition. The leukapheresis product used for the unexposed donors was purchased from a commercial source.

The sequence was obtained from a human donor in good health. Recombination linked TRBV7-2 to TRBJ2-3; 10 bases in between match TRBD2. The sequencing input was CD4+ T cells from blood, cultured in vitro. The CDR3: CASSLRGYTSGTADTQYF. The DNA is TGTGCCAGCAGCTTAAGGGGGTATACTAGCGGGACCGCAGATACGCAGTATTTT.